The T cell receptor (beta chain) under discussion was sequenced for a study of T cells in Graves' hyperthyroidism and ophthalmopathy. Study-level points and caveats: Also found in blood were most expanded thyroid clonotypes above 0.001. Before onset, ophthalmopathy was predicted by the model a median around 6 months earlier.

V lost 5 bases, J lost 6 bases, and 8 bases lay in between. Germline V gene lookup returns CDR1 MNHEY and CDR2 SVGAGI. This CDR3 is 12 amino acids long. Investigators excluded patients with uncontrolled infection, other autoimmune disease, pregnancy or lactation. This clonotype has ten or more counts. Its antigen remains unknown. Amplified TCR beta CDR3 regions came from RNA transcripts. The HTBI set primed first-round TCR CDR3 RT-PCR. TCRdb re-called the multiplex PCR reads with MiXCR, one entry per CDR3 protein. Among 500,000 to 800,000 distinct CDR3 sequences, approximately 42% were seen once, and the ten largest hold more than 7%.

Sequencing was performed on peripheral blood or thyroid tissue (not recorded which). This TCR came from an adult man with Graves' disease, either hyperthyroidism or ophthalmopathy (not recorded which). The chain recombines TRBV6-5 with TRBJ1-5; unclear D gene. As DNA, the CDR3 is TGTGCCAGCAGTGAGGGAACTCAGCCCCAGCATTTT. It yields the protein CASSEGTQPQHF.